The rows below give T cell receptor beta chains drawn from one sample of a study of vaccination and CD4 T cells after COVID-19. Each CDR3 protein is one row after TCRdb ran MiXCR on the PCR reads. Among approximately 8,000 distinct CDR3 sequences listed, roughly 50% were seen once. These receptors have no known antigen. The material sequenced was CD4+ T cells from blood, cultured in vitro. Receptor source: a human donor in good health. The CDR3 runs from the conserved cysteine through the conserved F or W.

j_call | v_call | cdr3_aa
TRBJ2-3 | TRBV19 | CASSKGLARRTDTQYF
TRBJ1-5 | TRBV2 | CASSRRGNQPQHF
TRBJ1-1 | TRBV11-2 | CASSNRDKSTEAFF
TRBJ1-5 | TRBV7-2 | CASSPTGGNQPQHF
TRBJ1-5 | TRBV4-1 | CASSQTVTRGNQPQHF
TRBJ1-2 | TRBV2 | CASSASSGGYGYTF
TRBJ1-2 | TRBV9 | CASSVATGLNYGYTF
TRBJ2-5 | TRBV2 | CASREVGFETQYF
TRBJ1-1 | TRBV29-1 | CSVVTGTTEAFF
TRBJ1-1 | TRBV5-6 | CASSLATSKAFF
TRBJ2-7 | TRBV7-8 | CASSLGTGTTYEQYF
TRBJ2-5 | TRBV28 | CASSSGVRETQYF
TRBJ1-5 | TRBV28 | CASRLQGGSNQPQHF
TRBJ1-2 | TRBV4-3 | CASSQIQGPGANYGYTF
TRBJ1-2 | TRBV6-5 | CASSYAVDYGYTF
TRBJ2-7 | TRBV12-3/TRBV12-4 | CASKGRSYEQYF
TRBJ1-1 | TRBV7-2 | CASERQGSSNTEAFF
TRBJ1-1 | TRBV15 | CATSLRGTEAFF
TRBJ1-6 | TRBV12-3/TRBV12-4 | CASSKSWAQGANRSPLHF
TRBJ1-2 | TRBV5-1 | CASSLGGYGYTF
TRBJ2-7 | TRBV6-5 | CASSLRTSGRPVPQYEQYF
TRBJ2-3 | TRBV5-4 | CASSLNPNTDTQYF
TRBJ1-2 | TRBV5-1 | CASRRTELNYGYTF
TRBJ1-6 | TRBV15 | CATSRDGGGSPLHF
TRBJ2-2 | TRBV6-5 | CASSWQGAGVVSAGELFF
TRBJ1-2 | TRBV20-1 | CSANSLWGNGYTF
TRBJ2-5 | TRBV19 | CASSRSPVGQAAPAQYF
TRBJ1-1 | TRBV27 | CASSFGRGLTEAFF
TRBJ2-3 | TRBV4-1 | CASSLNWLSTDTQYF
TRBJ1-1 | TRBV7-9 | CASSRTNTEAFF
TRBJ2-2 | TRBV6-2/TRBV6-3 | CASSSLAGGPTGELFF
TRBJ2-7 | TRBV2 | CASTRTDKREQYF
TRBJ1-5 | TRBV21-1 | CASSSHSEAWDQPQHF
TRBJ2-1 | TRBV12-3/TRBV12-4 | CASSLRGSEQFF
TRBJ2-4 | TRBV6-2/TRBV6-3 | CASSYPGTAQIQYF
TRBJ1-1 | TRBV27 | CASSSLGQQNTEAFF